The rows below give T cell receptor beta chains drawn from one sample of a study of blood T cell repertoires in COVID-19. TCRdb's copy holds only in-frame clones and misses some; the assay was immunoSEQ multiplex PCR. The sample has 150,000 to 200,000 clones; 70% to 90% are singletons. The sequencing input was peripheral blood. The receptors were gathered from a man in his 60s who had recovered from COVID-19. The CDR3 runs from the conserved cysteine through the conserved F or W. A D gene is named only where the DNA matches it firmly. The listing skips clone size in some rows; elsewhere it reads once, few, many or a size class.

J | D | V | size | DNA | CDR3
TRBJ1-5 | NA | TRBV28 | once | TGTGCCAGCAGTTCTGGTCTGCGACAGCCCCAGCATTTT | CASSSGLRQPQHF
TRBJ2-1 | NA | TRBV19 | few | TGTGCCAGTAGTTCGACAGGCAACAATGAGCAGTTCTTC | CASSSTGNNEQFF
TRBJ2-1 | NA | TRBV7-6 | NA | TGTGCCAGCAGCTTAGACGGAGGGTACAATGAGCAGTTCTTC | CASSLDGGYNEQFF
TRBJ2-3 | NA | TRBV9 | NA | TGTGCCAGCAGCGTAGTGGCTAGGGGGGATACGCAGTATTTT | CASSVVARGDTQYF
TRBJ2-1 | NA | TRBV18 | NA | TGTGCCAGCTCACCACCGGGTTGGGGGGGCCCCAATGAGCAGTTCTTC | CASSPPGWGGPNEQFF
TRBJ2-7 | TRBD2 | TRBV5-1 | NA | TGCGCCAGCAGCTATTCAGCGGGGGCTTCCTACGAGCAGTACTTC | CASSYSAGASYEQYF
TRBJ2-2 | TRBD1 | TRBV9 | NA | TGTGCCAGCACCGGGACAGAAAACACCGGGGAGCTGTTTTTT | CASTGTENTGELFF
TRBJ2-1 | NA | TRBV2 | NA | TGTGCCAGCAGCGGGAGAGGGACCTCCTACAATGAGCAGTTCTTC | CASSGRGTSYNEQFF
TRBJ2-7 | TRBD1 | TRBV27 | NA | TGTGCCAGCAGTGCCCGACAGGGGGCGACCGAGCAGTACTTC | CASSARQGATEQYF
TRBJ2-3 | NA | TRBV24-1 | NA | TGTGCCACCAGTGATACAGGGATTAGCACAGATACGCAGTATTTT | CATSDTGISTDTQYF
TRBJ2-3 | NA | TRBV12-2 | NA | TGTGCAAGTCGCCCCCGGACTGACCTTACGCAGTATTTT | CASRPRTDLTQYF
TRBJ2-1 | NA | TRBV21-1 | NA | TGTGCCAGCAGCAAAGAAAACATGGCTAGCGGGTGCAATGAGCAGTTCTTC | CASSKENMASGCNEQFF
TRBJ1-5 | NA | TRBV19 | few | TGTGCCAGTAGAACCGGACAGTTGGGCAATCAGCCCCAGCATTTT | CASRTGQLGNQPQHF
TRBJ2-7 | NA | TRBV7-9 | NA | TGTGCCAGCAGCACCCCCGACATGTCCTCCTACGAGCAGTACTTC | CASSTPDMSSYEQYF
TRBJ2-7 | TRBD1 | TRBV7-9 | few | TGTGCCAGCAGCCTCATGGGACAGTCCCAGAGGGGCGAGCAGTACTTC | CASSLMGQSQRGEQYF
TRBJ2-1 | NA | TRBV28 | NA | TGTGCCAGCAGCAGTTACAATGAGCAGTTCTTC | CASSSYNEQFF
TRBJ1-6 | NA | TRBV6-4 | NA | TGTGCCAGCAGGACCTCAGGGGTGGATAATTCACCCCTCCACTTT | CASRTSGVDNSPLHF
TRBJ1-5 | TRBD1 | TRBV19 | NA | TGTGCCAGTAGTTCTGGGACAGAAAAGGGCAATCAGCCCCAGCATTTT | CASSSGTEKGNQPQHF
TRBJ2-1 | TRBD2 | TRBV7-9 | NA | TGTGCCAGCAGCCGGACTAGCGGGGGGCATGAGCAGTTCTTC | CASSRTSGGHEQFF
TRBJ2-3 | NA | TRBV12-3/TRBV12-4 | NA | TGTGCCAGCAGTTTGCGGAACACAGATACGCAGTATTTT | CASSLRNTDTQYF
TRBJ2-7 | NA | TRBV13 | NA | TGTGCCAGCAGCTCTTACAGGCTACCCTACGAGCAGTACTTC | CASSSYRLPYEQYF
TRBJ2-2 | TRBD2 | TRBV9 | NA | TGTGCCAGCAGCGCGAAACCCGGACTAGCGGACATCACCGGGGAGCTGTTTTTT | CASSAKPGLADITGELFF
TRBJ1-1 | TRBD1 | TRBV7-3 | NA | TGTGCCAGCAGCTTCGACAGGGCGGTGAACACTGAAGCTTTCTTT | CASSFDRAVNTEAFF
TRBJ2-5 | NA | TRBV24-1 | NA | TGTGCCACCAGAGCACCGGGTCCACAAGAGACCCAGTACTTC | CATRAPGPQETQYF
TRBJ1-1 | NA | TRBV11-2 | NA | TGTGCCAGCAGCCCGACGCCGGCCAGGGGTTTCTTT | CASSPTPARGFF
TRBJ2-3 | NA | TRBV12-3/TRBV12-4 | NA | TGTGCCAGCAGTCTGGGGAGTGCGCAGTATTTT | CASSLGSAQYF
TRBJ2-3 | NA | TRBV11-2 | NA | TGTGCCAGCAGCTTAGATTCGGGGGGCGGAACAGATACGCAGTATTTT | CASSLDSGGGTDTQYF
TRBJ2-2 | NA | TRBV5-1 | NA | TGCGCCAGCAGCGAGTCGTTACAGGGCACCGGGGAGCTGTTTTTT | CASSESLQGTGELFF
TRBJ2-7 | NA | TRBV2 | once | TGTGCCAGCACTCTGGAGGTGTCCTACGAGCAGTACTTC | CASTLEVSYEQYF
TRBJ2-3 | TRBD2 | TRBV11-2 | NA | TGTGCCAGCAGCCTCCTTAGCGGGGGGCTAACCACAGATACGCAGTATTTT | CASSLLSGGLTTDTQYF
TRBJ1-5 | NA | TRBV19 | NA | TGTGCCAGTAGTGGGAGGGAGAGCAATCAGCCCCAGCATTTT | CASSGRESNQPQHF
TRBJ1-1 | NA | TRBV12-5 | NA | TGTGCTAGTGGTCCCCTTGATGACAGCCAAGCTTTCTTT | CASGPLDDSQAFF
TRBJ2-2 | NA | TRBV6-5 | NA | TGTGCCAGCAGCCGTACTAGGGTCACCGGGGAGCTGTTTTTT | CASSRTRVTGELFF
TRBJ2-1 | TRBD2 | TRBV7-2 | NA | TGTGCCAGCAGCTTAAGTTCCAGCGGGGGGGCGGTTAATGAGCAGTTCTTC | CASSLSSSGGAVNEQFF
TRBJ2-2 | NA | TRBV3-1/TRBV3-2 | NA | TGTGCCAGCAGCCAAGATTGGCAGGGAGGATCCGGGGAGCTGTTTTTT | CASSQDWQGGSGELFF
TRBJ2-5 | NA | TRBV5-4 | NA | TGTGCCAGCAGTCGGACTGGGGAGACCCAGTACTTC | CASSRTGETQYF
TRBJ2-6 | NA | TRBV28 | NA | TGTGCCACCTCAAGCCAAGGGGCCAACGTCCTGACTTTC | CATSSQGANVLTF
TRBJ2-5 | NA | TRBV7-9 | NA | TGTGCCAGCAGCTTAAAGGCAGGGTGGTCGAATGGCCAAGAGACCCAGTACTTC | CASSLKAGWSNGQETQYF
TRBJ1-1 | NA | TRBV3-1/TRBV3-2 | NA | TGTGCCAGCAGTCCCACAGATTCGAACACTGAAGCTTTCTTT | CASSPTDSNTEAFF
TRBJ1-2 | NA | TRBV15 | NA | TGTGCCACCAGCAGAGGCAGGGTACCGGGCTACACCTTC | CATSRGRVPGYTF